The entry below describes one T cell receptor beta chain. These data come from a study of blood T cell repertoires in COVID-19. The protocol was immunoSEQ multiplex PCR, while the TCRdb copy is restricted to in-frame clones and leaves out a portion. This table has 100,000 to 150,000 clones, roughly 85% appearing once. The sample consisted of peripheral blood. This sequence originates from a woman of 80 years or more with COVID-19, enrolled during active disease.

The CDR3 sequence is CASSFRGREQYF. CDR3 nucleotides: TGTGCCAGCAGCTTCCGTGGGCGCGAGCAGTACTTC. This chain uses TRBV7-2 with TRBJ2-7, with no clear D. CDR3 size: 12 residues. Germline CDR1 SGHTA, CDR2 FQGNSA. Deletions cut 3 bases from V and 6 bases from J, with 9 bases between.